This T cell receptor beta chain is from a study of T cell responses to AZD1222 COVID-19 vaccine. Study conclusions and caveats: Spike-wide coverage was observed for vaccine-associated CD4 TCRs, with dominant responses at 160-218 and 743-854. Regions left unmutated in variants are reportedly the target of nearly half of spike-specific TCRs.

Germline-derived CDR1 and CDR2 are MDHEN and SYDVKM. The CDR3 length is 15 residues. The trim removed 9 bases at V and 4 bases at J, leaving 14 bases unmatched. Profiled with immunoSEQ multiplex PCR; TCRdb holds only in-frame clones, not every one. The table records more than 60,000 clones, approximately 83% of them present only once. Regarding this clone: The target antigen is unknown.

The genes are TRBV28 and TRBJ1-2; TRBD1 matches at 7 bases. The receptor's source is an adult in good health. The starting material was peripheral blood, obtained on day 0 of AZD1222 vaccination. CDR3 residues: CARTDRAIVGYGYTF. In DNA, the CDR3 is TGTGCCAGGACCGACAGGGCGATTGTTGGCTATGGCTACACCTTC.